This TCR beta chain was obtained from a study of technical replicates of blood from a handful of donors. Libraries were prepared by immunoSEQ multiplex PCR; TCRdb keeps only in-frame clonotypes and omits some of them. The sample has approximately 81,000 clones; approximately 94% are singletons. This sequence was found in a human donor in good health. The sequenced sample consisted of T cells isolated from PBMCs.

Written as DNA, the CDR3 is TGTGCCATCAGTGTTGATTTTCAGCGGCGGGGCAATGAGCAGTTCTTC. Protein: CAISVDFQRRGNEQFF. The rearrangement links TRBV10-3 to TRBJ2-1; the D gene is possibly TRBD2 (6 bases). Germline V lookup: CDR1 ENHRY, CDR2 SYGVKD. Trimming shortened V by 4 bases and J by 6 bases, and 19 bases separated the two germline ends. CDR3 length: 16 residues.